The rows below give T cell receptor beta chains drawn from one sample of a study of blood T cell repertoires in COVID-19. Sequenced by immunoSEQ multiplex PCR; TCRdb stores in-frame clones only, minus some. Of approximately 200,000 clones listed, roughly three quarters are singletons. The sample comprised peripheral blood. These receptors came from an elderly woman with COVID-19, enrolled during active disease. CDR3s include the opening cysteine and the closing phenylalanine or tryptophan. Fields, in order: CDR3 protein, CDR3 DNA, CDR3 length, clone size, V gene, D gene, J gene. The D gene is left open where the match is weak. Some rows mark clone size as missing; the rest say once, few, many or name a class of expanded clone.

CDR3 protein: CASRTGLAGDNEQFF
CDR3 DNA: TGTGCCAGCAGAACGGGACTAGCGGGAGATAATGAGCAGTTCTTC
CDR3 length: 15
clone size: NA
V gene: TRBV2
D gene: TRBD2
J gene: TRBJ2-1

CDR3 protein: CASRTQGASGNTIYF
CDR3 DNA: TGTGCCAGCAGGACCCAGGGGGCGAGTGGAAACACCATATATTTT
CDR3 length: 15
clone size: NA
V gene: TRBV2
D gene: TRBD1
J gene: TRBJ1-3

CDR3 protein: CASSLDRGSRWGSPLHF
CDR3 DNA: TGTGCCAGCAGCTTGGACAGGGGGTCCCGTTGGGGTTCACCCCTCCACTTT
CDR3 length: 17
clone size: once
V gene: TRBV5-4
D gene: TRBD1
J gene: TRBJ1-6

CDR3 protein: CASSFFPGETQYF
CDR3 DNA: TGTGCCAGCAGTTTTTTCCCAGGGGAGACCCAGTACTTC
CDR3 length: 13
clone size: NA
V gene: TRBV27
D gene: NA
J gene: TRBJ2-5

CDR3 protein: CALTCNSPLHF
CDR3 DNA: TGTGCCCTGACATGCAATTCACCCCTCCACTTT
CDR3 length: 11
clone size: once
V gene: TRBV21-1
D gene: NA
J gene: TRBJ1-6

CDR3 protein: CAKLLAGEETQYF
CDR3 DNA: TGTGCCAAACTCCTAGCGGGCGAAGAGACCCAGTACTTC
CDR3 length: 13
clone size: NA
V gene: TRBV2
D gene: TRBD2
J gene: TRBJ2-5

CDR3 protein: CASGSQGNSPLHF
CDR3 DNA: TGCGCCAGCGGATCCCAGGGGAATTCACCCCTCCACTTT
CDR3 length: 13
clone size: once
V gene: TRBV4-3
D gene: NA
J gene: TRBJ1-6

CDR3 protein: CAISEGLAGGSNEQFF
CDR3 DNA: TGTGCCATCAGTGAGGGGCTAGCGGGGGGAAGCAATGAGCAGTTCTTC
CDR3 length: 16
clone size: NA
V gene: TRBV10-3
D gene: TRBD2
J gene: TRBJ2-1

CDR3 protein: CASSQVGEGPTSYEQYF
CDR3 DNA: TGCGCCAGCAGCCAAGTCGGAGAAGGTCCCACCTCCTACGAGCAGTACTTC
CDR3 length: 17
clone size: NA
V gene: TRBV4-3
D gene: NA
J gene: TRBJ2-7

CDR3 protein: CASSATSGTANEQFF
CDR3 DNA: TGTGCCAGCAGTGCTACTAGCGGCACTGCCAATGAGCAGTTCTTC
CDR3 length: 15
clone size: NA
V gene: TRBV2
D gene: TRBD2
J gene: TRBJ2-1

CDR3 protein: CASSIGTVRRHQPQHF
CDR3 DNA: TGTGCCAGTAGTATAGGGACAGTGAGACGCCATCAGCCCCAGCATTTT
CDR3 length: 16
clone size: NA
V gene: TRBV19
D gene: NA
J gene: TRBJ1-5

CDR3 protein: CASSPHTGFQPQHF
CDR3 DNA: TGTGCCAGCAGTCCTCATACAGGGTTTCAGCCCCAGCATTTT
CDR3 length: 14
clone size: NA
V gene: TRBV28
D gene: NA
J gene: TRBJ1-5

CDR3 protein: CASSPVRTSLHEQYF
CDR3 DNA: TGTGCCAGCAGCCCGGTACGGACTAGCCTCCACGAGCAGTACTTC
CDR3 length: 15
clone size: once
V gene: TRBV7-8
D gene: TRBD2
J gene: TRBJ2-7